The next 19 T cell receptor beta chains were all read from a single sample in a study of cytomegalovirus exposure and HLA in healthy donors. In the PCR, 60 Vbeta and 13 Jbeta primers were used. Assay used: immunoSEQ multiplex PCR; TCRdb lists only in-frame clones, some missing. The sample records 90,000 to 150,000 clones, about 68% being singletons. Sequenced input: PBMCs. The receptor source for this set is a woman aged 50 to 60 in good health and CMV-seropositive.

This clone was recorded only once. V is TRBV9 and J is TRBJ2-7; 8 bases align to TRBD2. J was trimmed by 3 bases and V by 2 bases; bases with no gene match: 4. This CDR3 has 14 residues. From germline, CDR1 is SGDLS and CDR2 YYNGEE. As DNA, the CDR3 is TGTGCCAGCAGCGTTAGCGGGGCCAGCTACGAGCAGTACTTC. Its translation is CASSVSGASYEQYF.

The chain links TRBV5-1 to TRBJ2-7, with 12 bases identical to TRBD1. Unmatched junction bases numbered 5, after V lost 3 bases and J lost 4 bases. The CDR3 length is 15 residues. Germline lookup yields CDR1 SGHRS and CDR2 YFSETQ. The CDR3 DNA sequence: TGCGCCAGCAGCTCGGGGACAGGGGGCTTTTACGAGCAGTACTTC. Its translation is CASSSGTGGFYEQYF.

V is TRBV2 and J is TRBJ1-4, with D perhaps TRBD1 (5 bases). Per germline, CDR1 SNHLY and CDR2 FYNNEI. The CDR3 runs to 14 residues. Deletions cut 6 bases from V and 6 bases from J, with 14 bases between. CDR3 residues: CASSPRGRDEKLFF. Here the CDR3 DNA reads TGTGCCAGCAGCCCTCGGGGGAGGGATGAAAAACTGTTTTTT. The entire variable domain, with the rest obtained from reference TRBV2 and TRBJ1-4, is as follows: EPEVTQTPSHQVTQMGQEVILRCVPISNHLYFYWYRQILGQKVEFLVSFYNNEISEKSEIFDDQFSVERPDGSNFTLKIRSTKLEDSAMYFCASSPRGRDEKLFFGSGTQLSVL.

This rearrangement joins TRBV19 to TRBJ2-3; D possibly corresponds to TRBD1 (5 bases). The CDR3 is 16 residues long. Germline loops: CDR1 LNHDA, CDR2 SQIVND (reference sequence). Trimming took 4 bases from V and 0 from J, leaving 14 bases between them. CDR3: CASSTDSTSSTDTQYF. The CDR3 coding sequence is TGTGCCAGTAGTACCGACAGTACCTCTAGCACAGATACGCAGTATTTT. The complete variable domain, with remaining parts taken from reference TRBV19 and TRBJ2-3, reads DGGITQSPKYLFRKEGQNVTLSCEQNLNHDAMYWYRQDPGQGLRLIYYSQIVNDFQKGDIAEGYSVSREKKESFPLTVTSAQKNPTAFYLCASSTDSTSSTDTQYFGPGTRLTVL.

This rearrangement joins TRBV6-6 to TRBJ2-7; 7 bases are a match to TRBD1. CDR3 length: 13 residues. The V gene's germline CDR1 is MNHNY and CDR2 SVGAGI (reference sequence). Losses at the gene ends were 6 bases for V and 3 bases for J; bases not matched to a gene: 5. CDR3 nucleotides: TGTGCCAGCAGCCGGGGACAGAACTACGAGCAGTACTTC. Its protein product is CASSRGQNYEQYF.

This clone came up a few times. The chain combines TRBV28 with TRBJ1-2, with 8 bases identical to TRBD1. After removal of 4 bases from V and 4 bases from J, the junction contained 11 bases not matched to a gene. Germline CDR1 and CDR2: MDHEN and SYDVKM. The CDR3 sequence is 16 residues long. The CDR3 DNA reads as TGTGCCAGCAGTTCCCAGGGGGCTTCTATTTTCTATGGCTACACCTTC. It is translated as CASSSQGASIFYGYTF.

CDR3 DNA: TGTGCCAGCAGCTTAGTGGGCCCAGATACGCAGTATTTT. It yields the protein CASSLVGPDTQYF. The chain uses TRBV7-9 and TRBJ2-3; D is ambiguous. Trimming left V 1 base short and J 4 bases short, with 6 bases between. The V gene's germline CDR1 is SEHNR and CDR2 FQNEAQ (reference sequence). This CDR3 spans 13 amino acids.

The chain combines TRBV11-2 with TRBJ1-1, with D perhaps matching TRBD1 (6 bases). Trimming took off 7 bases at V and 4 bases at J, with 16 bases between the two ends. CDR1 and CDR2 (germline): SGHAT, FQNNGV. The CDR3 covers 14 residues. DNA for the CDR3: TGTGCCAGCACCAGAGGGAGGGGGAGCACTGAAGCTTTCTTT. This sequence encodes CASTRGRGSTEAFF.

The CDR3 loop is CASSFLASDTQYF. CDR3 DNA: TGTGCCAGCAGTTTCCTAGCCTCAGATACGCAGTATTTT. The chain links TRBV28 to TRBJ2-3; D is perhaps TRBD2 (5 bases). CDR3 length: 13 residues. Deletions cut 3 bases from V and 4 bases from J, with 8 bases between. CDR1 is MDHEN, CDR2 SYDVKM, per germline.

This clone has only a few counts. V is TRBV28 and J is TRBJ1-5, with D possibly TRBD1 on 6 matching bases. The germline V gene has CDR1 MDHEN and CDR2 SYDVKM. There are 15 residues in the CDR3. Trimming left V 2 bases short and J 3 bases short, with 11 bases between. DNA of the CDR3: TGTGCCAGCAGTTTACTCTCAGGGGTCAATCAGCCCCAGCATTTT. Translation gives CASSLLSGVNQPQHF.

V gene TRBV25-1 combines with J gene TRBJ2-7, with 9 nucleotides matching TRBD1. The CDR3 sequence is 14 residues long. Germline V lookup: CDR1 MGHDK, CDR2 SYGVNS. With V trimmed by 6 bases and J by 5 bases, 8 bases remained unmatched. Written as DNA, the CDR3 is TGTGCCAGCAGCGCCCCAGGGACAGGGAACGAGCAGTACTTC. It yields the protein CASSAPGTGNEQYF.

The chain uses TRBV2 and TRBJ2-1, with TRBD2 matching 12 bases. The CDR3 spans 15 residues. The ends lost 3 bases at V and 9 bases at J; junction bases unmatched: 6. CDR1 is SNHLY, CDR2 FYNNEI, per germline. The CDR3 DNA is TGTGCCAGCAGTGAGGCTAGCGGGGGGGCGGGTGAGCAGTTCTTC. This translates into CASSEASGGAGEQFF.

CDR3: CASSLGTGLDYGYTF. CDR3 coding DNA: TGTGCCAGCAGCTTAGGGACAGGGCTGGACTATGGCTACACCTTC. The gene calls are TRBV11-1 and TRBJ1-2; TRBD1 matches 8 bases. The CDR3 contains 15 residues. CDR1 SGHAT and CDR2 FQDESV come from the germline V gene (reference sequence). With 1 base clipped from V and 3 bases from J, the junction kept 4 bases outside the gene matches.

The chain couples TRBV28 to TRBJ2-7; TRBD2 aligns across 10 bases. The germline gives CDR1 MDHEN, CDR2 SYDVKM. The CDR3 loop spans 16 amino acids. The trim removed 5 bases at V and 6 bases at J, leaving 13 bases unmatched. DNA of the CDR3: TGTGCCAGCAGTCCCATCCTAGCGGGAGTCCGTGGCGAGCAGTACTTC. This sequence encodes CASSPILAGVRGEQYF.

The chain has TRBV4-2 and TRBJ1-4; D call uncertain. The CDR3 loop spans 15 amino acids. The germline gives CDR1 LGHNA, CDR2 YNFKEQ. V lost 2 bases and J lost 5, with 12 bases in between. The DNA of the CDR3 is TGTGCCAGCAGCCAAATTTCGGGAAAGAATGAAAAACTGTTTTTT. Residues: CASSQISGKNEKLFF.

Here the CDR3 reads CASSFRTGDDGYTF. CDR3 DNA sequence: TGCGCCAGCAGCTTTCGGACAGGGGACGACGGCTACACCTTC. The gene calls are TRBV5-1 and TRBJ1-2, with 9 bases that match TRBD1. With 2 bases clipped from V and 8 bases from J, the junction kept 7 bases outside the gene matches. The CDR3 consists of 14 residues. Germline lookup yields CDR1 SGHRS and CDR2 YFSETQ. Full variable domain (missing parts from reference TRBV5-1 and TRBJ1-2): KAGVTQTPRYLIKTRGQQVTLSCSPISGHRSVSWYQQTPGQGLQFLFEYFSETQRNKGNFPGRFSGRQFSNSRSEMNVSTLELGDSALYLCASSFRTGDDGYTFGSGTRLTVV.

This chain connects TRBV6-5 to TRBJ1-4; D ambiguous. V was shortened by 0 bases and J by 0 bases, with 8 bases between the two germline ends. The CDR3 is made up of 16 amino acids. Looked up from germline, CDR1 is MNHEY and CDR2 is SVGAGI. Here the CDR3 DNA reads TGTGCCAGCAGTTACTCGGCGAGGTCAACTAATGAAAAACTGTTTTTT. Protein: CASSYSARSTNEKLFF.

The CDR3 spells CASSLPPGLAGVETQYF. CDR3 in DNA: TGTGCCAGCAGCTTACCTCCGGGACTAGCGGGAGTGGAGACCCAGTACTTC. This sequence joins TRBV7-2 and TRBJ2-5; 14 bases are a match to TRBD2. Germline values: CDR1 SGHTA, CDR2 FQGNSA. The CDR3 sequence is 17 residues long. V was clipped by 2 bases and J by 5 bases; unmatched bases: 7.

This clone was picked up a small number of times. This chain links TRBV4-1 with TRBJ1-1; D not resolved. Looked up from germline, CDR1 is MGHRA and CDR2 is YSYEKL. The CDR3 has 19 residues. Trimming removed 1 base at V and 1 base at J, with 22 bases between. The DNA for the CDR3 is TGCGCCAGCAGCCAAGTAACGTTTTGGGTTGGCGAGGCGAACACTGAAGCTTTCTTT. Amino acids: CASSQVTFWVGEANTEAFF.